The source of this T cell receptor (beta chain) is a study of neoadjuvant anti-PD-1 for oral cavity cancer. Study-wide background: Most patients had three to four biweekly doses of 3 mg/kg nivolumab before resection. Study observations and caveats: Post-treatment tumors with larger preexisting clones showed more shrinkage. TCR analyses covered only a few patients per response group.

Stage II-IVA oral cavity squamous cell carcinoma was new and untreated by systemic or radiation therapy. The junction had 7 bases not matched to a gene; V was cut back by 4 bases and J by 6 bases. CDR3 length: 15 residues. Germline assignment: CDR1 MNHNY and CDR2 SVGAGI (reference sequence). TCRdb's table, derived via immunoSEQ multiplex PCR, lists solely in-frame clones and lacks some. In the table there are about 5,700 clones, about 60% of which are singletons. Notes on this clone: Its antigen is unknown.

The sequence was collected from a person between 40 and 85 years old with oral cavity squamous cell carcinoma. V gene TRBV6-6 combines with J gene TRBJ2-7, with TRBD1 matching 12 bases. Material: tumor tissue, obtained before nivolumab (anti-PD-1) treatment. The DNA for the CDR3 is TGTGCCAGCAGTTCCATGGGACAGGGGGCATCCGAGCAGTACTTC. This sequence encodes CASSSMGQGASEQYF.